Detailed here is one T cell receptor beta chain. Antigen: not known. Unrecorded immune exposure was likely among donors, who were nominally healthy when sampled. This sample was taken from a study of cytomegalovirus exposure and HLA in healthy donors. On the study more broadly: Findings of an earlier analysis included more than 90 million unique TCR beta sequences from 200 million or so T cells. For the 300 to 450 genotyped donors, roughly 80% fell within the Caucasian-associated ancestry cluster.

The CDR3 totals 15 residues. CDR1 is SGHTA and CDR2 is FQGNSA in the germline V gene. Trimming removed 3 bases from V and 4 bases from J; junction bases left unmatched: 4. The primer mix had 60 Vbeta and 13 Jbeta primers. Profiling relied on immunoSEQ multiplex PCR, and the TCRdb table lists in-frame clones only, not all of them. The sample has 100,000 to 150,000 clones; roughly 80% are singletons. Study-wide points: Association with HLA alleles at 0.05 false discovery rate was found for approximately 18,000 TCR beta sequences in a later analysis.

The source of this sequence is a female donor in good health and CMV-seropositive. The chain has TRBV7-2 and TRBJ1-5; TRBD1 agrees at 9 bases. The material sequenced was PBMCs. In nucleotides, the CDR3 is TGTGCCAGCAGCTTCGGGACAGGGATGAATCAGCCCCAGCATTTT. Translation: CASSFGTGMNQPQHF.